This T cell receptor beta chain was observed in a study of regulatory T cells in long-lasting Graves disease. Study as a whole: Less than 3 months of antithyroid drugs had been taken by newly diagnosed Graves' patients. Broader study findings: The persistent group shared 2,500 to 3,000 public clonotypes, more than the approximately 1,000 shared by new patients.

Researchers made TCR beta libraries by using iRepertoire HTBI primers and running Arm-PCR on CDR3 regions. TCRdb reanalysed the multiplex PCR reads using MiXCR and keeps one entry per CDR3 protein. The sample lists about 240,000 distinct CDR3 sequences, just over 20% occurring once. This clonotype was seen ten or more times. Its specificity is unknown. Time point defined: newly diagnosed GD, antithyroid drugs for less than 3 months. PBMC-extracted RNA yielded the TCR library. This TCR was recovered from a female donor with Graves disease. The sequenced sample was peripheral blood mononuclear cells (PBMCs), obtained at new diagnosis, from a patient treated with antithyroid drugs.

The CDR3 DNA sequence: TGCAGTGCTTGGAACGAAAAACTGTTTTTT. As protein: CSAWNEKLFF. The chain carries TRBV20-1 and TRBJ1-4; D gene uncertain. The germline V gene has CDR1 DFQATT and CDR2 SNEGSKA (reference sequence). The CDR3 runs 10 residues. V lost 5 bases to trimming and J lost 8 bases, with 6 bases between them.